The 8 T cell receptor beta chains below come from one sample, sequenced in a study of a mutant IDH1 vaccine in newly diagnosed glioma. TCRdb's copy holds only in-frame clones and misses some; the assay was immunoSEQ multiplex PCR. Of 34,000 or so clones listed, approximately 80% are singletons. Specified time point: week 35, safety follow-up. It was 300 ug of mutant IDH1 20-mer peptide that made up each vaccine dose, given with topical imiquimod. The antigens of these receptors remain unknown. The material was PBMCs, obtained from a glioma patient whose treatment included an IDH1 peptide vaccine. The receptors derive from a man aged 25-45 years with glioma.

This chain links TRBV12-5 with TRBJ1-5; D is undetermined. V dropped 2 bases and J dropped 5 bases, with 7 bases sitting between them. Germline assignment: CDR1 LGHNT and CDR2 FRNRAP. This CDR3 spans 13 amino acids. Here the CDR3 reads CASGLTGDQPQHF. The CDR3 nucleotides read TGTGCTAGTGGTTTGACCGGGGATCAGCCCCAGCATTTT.

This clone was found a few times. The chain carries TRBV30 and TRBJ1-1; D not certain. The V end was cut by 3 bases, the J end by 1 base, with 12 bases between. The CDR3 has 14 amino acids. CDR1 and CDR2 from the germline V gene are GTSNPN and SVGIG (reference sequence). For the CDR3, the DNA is TGTGCCTGGAGGTCTCAGGATTCGAACACTGAAGCTTTCTTT. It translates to CAWRSQDSNTEAFF.

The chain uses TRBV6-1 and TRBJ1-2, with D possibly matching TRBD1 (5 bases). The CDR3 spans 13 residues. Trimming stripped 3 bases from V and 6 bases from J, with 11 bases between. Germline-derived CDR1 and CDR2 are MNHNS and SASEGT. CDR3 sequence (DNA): TGTGCCAGCAGTGATTCCAGGGTGGATGGCTACACCTTC. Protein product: CASSDSRVDGYTF.

This CDR3 is CATSRGGASKNIQYF. In DNA form, the CDR3 reads TGTGCCACCAGCAGAGGGGGGGCCTCCAAAAACATTCAGTACTTC. This chain joins TRBV15 and TRBJ2-4; either TRBD1 or TRBD2 may fit D (6 bases each). Trimming removed 1 base from V and 2 bases from J, with 9 bases in between. The CDR3 runs 15 residues. Germline CDR1 reads LNHNV; CDR2 reads YYDKDF (reference sequence).

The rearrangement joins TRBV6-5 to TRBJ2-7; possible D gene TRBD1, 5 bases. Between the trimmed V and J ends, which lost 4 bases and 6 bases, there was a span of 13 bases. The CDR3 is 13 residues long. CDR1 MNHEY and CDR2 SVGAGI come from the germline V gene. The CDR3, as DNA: TGTGCCAGCAGTTCCCCCTCAGGGCGCGAGCAGTACTTC. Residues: CASSSPSGREQYF.

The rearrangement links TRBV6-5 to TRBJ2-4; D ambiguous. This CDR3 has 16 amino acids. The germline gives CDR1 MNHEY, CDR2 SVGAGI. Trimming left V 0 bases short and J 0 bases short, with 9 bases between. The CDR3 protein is CASSYSGSLAKNIQYF. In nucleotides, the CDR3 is TGTGCCAGCAGTTACTCGGGTAGTCTAGCCAAAAACATTCAGTACTTC.

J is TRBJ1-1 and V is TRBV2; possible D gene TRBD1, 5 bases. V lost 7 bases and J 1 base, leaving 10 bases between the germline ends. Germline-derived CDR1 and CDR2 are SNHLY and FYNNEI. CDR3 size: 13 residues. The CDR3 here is CASTQGANTEAFF. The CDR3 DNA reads TGTGCCAGCACCCAAGGGGCGAACACTGAAGCTTTCTTT.

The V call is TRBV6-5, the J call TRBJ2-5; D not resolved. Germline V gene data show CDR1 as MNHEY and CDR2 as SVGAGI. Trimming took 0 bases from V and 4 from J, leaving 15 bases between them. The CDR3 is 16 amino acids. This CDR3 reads CASSYSTWWVGETQYF. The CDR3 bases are TGTGCCAGCAGTTACTCCACATGGTGGGTAGGAGAGACCCAGTACTTC.